This T cell receptor (beta chain) appears in the sequencing data of a study of CD8 T cells in ankylosing spondylitis (dated by TCRdb to about 2017). Study-wide context: The study profiled T cell receptor beta repertoires in healthy donors and ankylosing spondylitis patients to find disease-linked TCR variants. The full study cohort was made up of 25 ankylosing spondylitis patients and about a hundred healthy donors. Peripheral blood was sampled, and synovial fluid was additionally collected from ankylosing spondylitis patients.

Results the study describes overall, beyond this receptor: Some of the motif variants had been reported before in the synovial fluid and blood of reactive arthritis patients, a finding that suggests common disease-initiation mechanisms. Blood from ankylosing spondylitis patients appeared to be characterized by a TCR beta motif made up of seven or eight highly homologous amino acid variants. In peripheral blood, the disease-linked clones were found at relatively low frequencies and had a CD8+ phenotype. Significant enrichment of the disease-linked clones was reported in matched synovial fluid samples from ankylosing spondylitis patients.

In its sample, this clonotype was seen a few times. Its recognized antigen is unknown. The record has no base qualities; no much larger clone is one base away. This sample was sequenced with an Illumina HiSeq 2500. Quantitative 5'-RACE with molecular barcodes was used to prepare TCR beta libraries. As for how the authors treated the data: A new computational method, built on a probabilistic model of VDJ rearrangement, was used to identify disease-linked TCR variants. Clones were called with MiXCR by TCRdb after fastp trimmed the public reads at Q25, and only in-frame beta chains were retained. CDR3 protein duplicates are merged, each entry listing the most common genes and DNA. These V and J calls rely on TCRdb rather than the paper's analysis. The table for this sample lists some 800,000 distinct CDR3 sequences; 12% of them were counted only once. The ten largest account for about 0.49% of the sample.

Including cysteine and phenylalanine, the CDR3 has 13 amino acids. Only the CDR3 portion is preserved as DNA: 39 bases, with reading frame beginning at the first base. The germline V gene encodes CDR1 GTSNPN and CDR2 SVGIG (reference sequence). From V the trimming removes 3 bases and from J it removes 7 bases, while the gene matches leave 6 bases of the junction unaccounted for. This receptor was taken from a male donor with ankylosing spondylitis. The specimen sequenced was blood, either unsorted or a sorted T cell fraction (not recorded which). The chain couples TRBV30 to TRBJ2-5, with 9 central nucleotides matching TRBD1. Here the CDR3 is given as CAWRGQGLGTQYF. The bases are TGTGCCTGGAGAGGACAGGGGTTAGGGACCCAGTACTTC.